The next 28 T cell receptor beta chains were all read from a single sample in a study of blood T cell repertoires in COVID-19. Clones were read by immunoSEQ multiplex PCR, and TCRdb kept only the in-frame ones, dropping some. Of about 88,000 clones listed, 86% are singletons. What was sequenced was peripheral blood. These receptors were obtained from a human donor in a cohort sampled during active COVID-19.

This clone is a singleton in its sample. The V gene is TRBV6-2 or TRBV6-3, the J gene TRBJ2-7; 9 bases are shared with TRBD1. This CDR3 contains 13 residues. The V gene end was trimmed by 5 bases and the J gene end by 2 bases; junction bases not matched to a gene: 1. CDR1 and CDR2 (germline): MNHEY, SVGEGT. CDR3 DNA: TGTGCCAGCAGTAGGGACAGGGCCTACGAGCAGTACTTC. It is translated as CASSRDRAYEQYF.

CDR3 amino acids: CASSTTGGVYEQYF. For the CDR3, the DNA is TGTGCCAGTAGTACAACGGGGGGGGTCTACGAGCAGTACTTC. The chain couples TRBV19 to TRBJ2-7; 8 nucleotides match TRBD2. The germline V gene encodes CDR1 LNHDA and CDR2 SQIVND (reference sequence). This CDR3 is built from 14 residues. Losses at the gene ends were 4 bases for V and 3 bases for J; bases not matched to a gene: 5.

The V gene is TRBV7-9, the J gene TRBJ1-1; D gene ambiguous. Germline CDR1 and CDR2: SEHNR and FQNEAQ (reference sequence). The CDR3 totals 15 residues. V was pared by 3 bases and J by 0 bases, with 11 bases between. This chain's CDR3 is CASSFSLSMNTEAFF. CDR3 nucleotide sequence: TGTGCCAGCAGCTTCAGTTTATCCATGAACACTGAAGCTTTCTTT.

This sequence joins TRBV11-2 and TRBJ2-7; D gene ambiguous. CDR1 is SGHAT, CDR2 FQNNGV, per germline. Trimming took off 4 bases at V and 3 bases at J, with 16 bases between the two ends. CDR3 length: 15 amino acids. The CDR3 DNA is TGTGCCAGCAGCTCCGCTCCCCAGTCCAACTACGAGCAGTACTTC. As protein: CASSSAPQSNYEQYF.

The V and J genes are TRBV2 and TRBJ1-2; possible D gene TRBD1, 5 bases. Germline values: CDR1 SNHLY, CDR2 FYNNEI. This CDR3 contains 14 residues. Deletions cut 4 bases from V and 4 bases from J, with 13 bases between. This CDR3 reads CASSARAGFYGYTF. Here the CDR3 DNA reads TGTGCCAGCAGTGCCAGGGCCGGATTCTATGGCTACACCTTC.

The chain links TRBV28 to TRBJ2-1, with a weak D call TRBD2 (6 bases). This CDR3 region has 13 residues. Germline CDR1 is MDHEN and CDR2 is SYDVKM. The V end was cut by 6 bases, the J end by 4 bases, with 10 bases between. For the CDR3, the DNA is TGTGCCAGCAGGCCGACTAGTTACAATGAGCAGTTCTTC. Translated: CASRPTSYNEQFF.

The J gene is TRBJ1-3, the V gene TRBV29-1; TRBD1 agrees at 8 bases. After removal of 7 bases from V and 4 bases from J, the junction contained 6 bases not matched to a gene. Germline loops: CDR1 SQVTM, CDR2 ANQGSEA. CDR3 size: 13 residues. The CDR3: CSAERTGGNTIYF. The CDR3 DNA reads TGCAGCGCTGAGCGGACAGGGGGAAACACCATATATTTT.

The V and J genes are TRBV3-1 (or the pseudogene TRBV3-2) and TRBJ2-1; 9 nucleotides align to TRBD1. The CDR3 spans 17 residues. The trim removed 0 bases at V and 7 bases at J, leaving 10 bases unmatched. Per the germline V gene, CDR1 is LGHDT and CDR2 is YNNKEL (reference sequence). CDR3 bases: TGTGCCAGCAGCCAAGATTTTGCGGGACAGGGAAAGAATGAGCAGTTCTTC. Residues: CASSQDFAGQGKNEQFF.

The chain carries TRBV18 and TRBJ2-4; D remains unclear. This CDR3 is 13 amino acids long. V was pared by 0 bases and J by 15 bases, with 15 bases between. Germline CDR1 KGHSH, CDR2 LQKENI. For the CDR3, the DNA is TGTGCCAGCTCACCACCGGTAGCACTTTCTACGTACTTC. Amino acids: CASSPPVALSTYF.

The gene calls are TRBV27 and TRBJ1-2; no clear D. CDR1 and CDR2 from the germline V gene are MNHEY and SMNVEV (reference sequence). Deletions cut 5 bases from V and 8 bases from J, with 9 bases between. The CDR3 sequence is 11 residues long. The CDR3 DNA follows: TGTGCCAGCAGTCCCGGGAGAGGCTACACCTTC. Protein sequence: CASSPGRGYTF.

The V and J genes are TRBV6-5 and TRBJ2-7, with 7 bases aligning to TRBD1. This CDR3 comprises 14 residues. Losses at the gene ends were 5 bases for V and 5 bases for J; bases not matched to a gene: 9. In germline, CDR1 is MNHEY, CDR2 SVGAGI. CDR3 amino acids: CASSLIGGRHEQYF. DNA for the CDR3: TGTGCCAGCAGTCTGATAGGGGGCAGGCACGAGCAGTACTTC.

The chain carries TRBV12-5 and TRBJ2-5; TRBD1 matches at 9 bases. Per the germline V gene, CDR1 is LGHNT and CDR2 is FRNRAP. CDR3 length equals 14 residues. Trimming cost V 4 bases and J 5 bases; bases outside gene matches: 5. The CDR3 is CASGSRTGAETQYF. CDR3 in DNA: TGTGCTAGTGGTTCGCGGACAGGGGCCGAGACCCAGTACTTC.

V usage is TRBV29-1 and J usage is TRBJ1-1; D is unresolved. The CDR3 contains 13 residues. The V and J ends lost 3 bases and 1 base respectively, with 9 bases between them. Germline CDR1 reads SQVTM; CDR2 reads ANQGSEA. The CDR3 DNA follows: TGCAGCGTTGATAGGGAGAAGAACACTGAAGCTTTCTTT. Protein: CSVDREKNTEAFF.

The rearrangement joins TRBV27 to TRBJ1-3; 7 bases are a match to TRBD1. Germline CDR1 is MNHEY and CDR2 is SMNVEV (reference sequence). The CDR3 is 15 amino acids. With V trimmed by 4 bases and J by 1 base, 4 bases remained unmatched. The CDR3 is CASSYQGGSGNTIYF. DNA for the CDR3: TGTGCCAGCAGTTATCAGGGGGGATCTGGAAACACCATATATTTT.

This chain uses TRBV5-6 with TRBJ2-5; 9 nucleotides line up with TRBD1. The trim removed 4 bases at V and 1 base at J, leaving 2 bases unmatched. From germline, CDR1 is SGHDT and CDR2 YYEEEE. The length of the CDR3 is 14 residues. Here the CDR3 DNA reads TGTGCCAGCAGCCCGGGACAGGGCCAAGAGACCCAGTACTTC. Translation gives CASSPGQGQETQYF.

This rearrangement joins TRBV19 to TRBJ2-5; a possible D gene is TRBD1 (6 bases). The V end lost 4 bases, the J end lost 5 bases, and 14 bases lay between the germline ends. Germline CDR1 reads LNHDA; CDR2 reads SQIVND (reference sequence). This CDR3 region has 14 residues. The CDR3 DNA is TGTGCCAGTAGTACCTCACAGGGTCCGGAGACCCAGTACTTC. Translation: CASSTSQGPETQYF.

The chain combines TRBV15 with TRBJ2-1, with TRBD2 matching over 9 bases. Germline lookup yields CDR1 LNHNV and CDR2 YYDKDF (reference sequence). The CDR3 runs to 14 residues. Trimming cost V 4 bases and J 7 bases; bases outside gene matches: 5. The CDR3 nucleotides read TGTGCCACCAGCAATGCGGGAGGGCAGAATGAGCAGTTCTTC. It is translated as CATSNAGGQNEQFF.

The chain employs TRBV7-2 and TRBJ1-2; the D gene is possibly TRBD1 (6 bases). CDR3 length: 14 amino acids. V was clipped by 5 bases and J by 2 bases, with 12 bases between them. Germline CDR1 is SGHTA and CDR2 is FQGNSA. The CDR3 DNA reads TGTGCCAGCAGCGACACAGGGTCGAACTATGGCTACACCTTC. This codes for CASSDTGSNYGYTF.

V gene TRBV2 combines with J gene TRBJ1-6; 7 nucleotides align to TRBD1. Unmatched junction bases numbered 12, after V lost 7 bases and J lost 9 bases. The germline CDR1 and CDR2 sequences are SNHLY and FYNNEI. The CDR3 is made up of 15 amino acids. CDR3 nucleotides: TGTGCCAGCACCAGGGCTCAGGGGGAATCTTCACCCCTCCACTTT. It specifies CASTRAQGESSPLHF. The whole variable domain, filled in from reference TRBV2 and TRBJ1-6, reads EPEVTQTPSHQVTQMGQEVILRCVPISNHLYFYWYRQILGQKVEFLVSFYNNEISEKSEIFDDQFSVERPDGSNFTLKIRSTKLEDSAMYFCASTRAQGESSPLHFGNGTRLTVT.

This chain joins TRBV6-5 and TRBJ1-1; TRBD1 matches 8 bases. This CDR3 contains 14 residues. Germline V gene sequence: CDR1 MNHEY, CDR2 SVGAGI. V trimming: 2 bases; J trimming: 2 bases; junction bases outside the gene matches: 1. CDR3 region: CASSYDRGNTEAFF. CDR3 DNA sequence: TGTGCCAGCAGTTACGACAGGGGTAACACTGAAGCTTTCTTT.

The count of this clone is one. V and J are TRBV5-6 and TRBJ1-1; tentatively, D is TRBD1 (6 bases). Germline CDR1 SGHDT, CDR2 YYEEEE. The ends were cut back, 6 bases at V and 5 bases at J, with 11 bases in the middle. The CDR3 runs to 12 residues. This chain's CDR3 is CASTQGWTEAFF. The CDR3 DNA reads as TGTGCCAGCACCCAGGGGTGGACTGAAGCTTTCTTT.

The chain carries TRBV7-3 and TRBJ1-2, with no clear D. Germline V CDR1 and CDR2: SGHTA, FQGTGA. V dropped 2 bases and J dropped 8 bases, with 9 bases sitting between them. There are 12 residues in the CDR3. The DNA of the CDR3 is TGTGCCAGCAGCTTATCGGGAAGAGGCTACACCTTC. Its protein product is CASSLSGRGYTF.

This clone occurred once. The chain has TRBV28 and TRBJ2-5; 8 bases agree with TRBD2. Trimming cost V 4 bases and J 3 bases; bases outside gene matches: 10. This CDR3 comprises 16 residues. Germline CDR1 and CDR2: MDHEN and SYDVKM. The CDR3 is CASSSLLAERKETQYF. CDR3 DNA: TGTGCCAGCAGTTCGTTACTAGCGGAAAGGAAAGAGACCCAGTACTTC.

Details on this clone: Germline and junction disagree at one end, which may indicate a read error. The CDR3 sequence: CAISESTGHAYNGQFF. The CDR3 DNA reads TGTGCCATCAGTGAGTCGACGGGTCACGCGTACAATGGGCAGTTCTTC. The chain uses TRBV10-3 and TRBJ2-1, with D uncertain. In germline, CDR1 is ENHRY, CDR2 SYGVKD. The CDR3 is made up of 16 amino acids.

CDR3 in DNA: TGTGCCAGCAGCAAGGGACTAGCGGGATCCACCCACGAGCAGTACTTC. Encoded protein: CASSKGLAGSTHEQYF. The chain employs TRBV5-4 and TRBJ2-7; TRBD2 agrees at 13 bases. The CDR3 has 16 amino acids. Per germline, CDR1 SGHNT and CDR2 YYREEE (reference sequence). Germline trimming cut 4 bases from V and 5 bases from J; bases unmatched to any gene: 9.

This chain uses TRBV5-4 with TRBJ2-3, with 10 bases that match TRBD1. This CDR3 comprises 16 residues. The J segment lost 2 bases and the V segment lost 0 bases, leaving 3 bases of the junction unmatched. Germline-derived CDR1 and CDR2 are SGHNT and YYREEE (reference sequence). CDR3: CASSLGQGAYTDTQYF. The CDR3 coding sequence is TGTGCCAGCAGCTTGGGACAGGGGGCTTACACAGATACGCAGTATTTT. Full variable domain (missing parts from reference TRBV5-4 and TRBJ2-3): ETGVTQSPTHLIKTRGQQVTLRCSSQSGHNTVSWYQQALGQGPQFIFQYYREEENGRGNFPPRFSGLQFPNYSSELNVNALELDDSALYLCASSLGQGAYTDTQYFGPGTRLTVL.

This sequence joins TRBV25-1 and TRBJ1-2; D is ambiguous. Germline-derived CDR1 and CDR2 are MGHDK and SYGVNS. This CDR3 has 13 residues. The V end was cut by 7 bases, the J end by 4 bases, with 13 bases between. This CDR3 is CASTEDAIYGYTF. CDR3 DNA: TGTGCCAGCACGGAGGACGCCATCTATGGCTACACCTTC.

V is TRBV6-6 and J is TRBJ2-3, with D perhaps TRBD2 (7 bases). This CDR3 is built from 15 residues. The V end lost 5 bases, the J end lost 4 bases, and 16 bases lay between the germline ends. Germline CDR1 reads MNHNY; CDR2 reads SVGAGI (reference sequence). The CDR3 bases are TGTGCCAGCAGTCCCTTGGCGGGGGCGGCAGATACGCAGTATTTT. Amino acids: CASSPLAGAADTQYF.